This T cell receptor beta chain was captured in a study of blood T cell repertoires in COVID-19. Across the whole study: Spain, Italy and the United States supplied samples that represented acute and convalescent COVID-19. T cells, B-cell-depleted T cells, or PBMCs supplied cDNA or gDNA.

This clone was seen a single time. V lost 5 bases, J lost 1 base, and 3 bases lay in between. Germline V gives CDR1 SGHTA, CDR2 FQGNSA. The CDR3 sequence is 12 residues long. In the original analysis: Estimation of nucleated cell counts relied on the amplification of reference gene primers. Assay: immunoSEQ multiplex PCR; the TCRdb copy retains only in-frame clones and omits some. That table gives V, J and clone size, and the DNA gave D and trimming. The table shows more than 200,000 clones, with 87% occurring only once. The chain joins TRBV7-2 to TRBJ1-5; D not resolved. The TCR comes from a man aged 18 to 30 with active or convalescent COVID-19. Sample: peripheral blood. CDR3 sequence: CASSPSNQPQHF. CDR3 DNA sequence: TGTGCCAGCAGCCCAAGCAATCAGCCCCAGCATTTT. The full variable domain, rest sourced from reference TRBV7-2 and TRBJ1-5, is GAGVSQSPSNKVTEKGKDVELRCDPISGHTALYWYRQSLGQGLEFLIYFQGNSAPDKSGLPSDRFSAERTGGSVSTLTIQRTQQEDSAVYLCASSPSNQPQHFGDGTRLSIL.